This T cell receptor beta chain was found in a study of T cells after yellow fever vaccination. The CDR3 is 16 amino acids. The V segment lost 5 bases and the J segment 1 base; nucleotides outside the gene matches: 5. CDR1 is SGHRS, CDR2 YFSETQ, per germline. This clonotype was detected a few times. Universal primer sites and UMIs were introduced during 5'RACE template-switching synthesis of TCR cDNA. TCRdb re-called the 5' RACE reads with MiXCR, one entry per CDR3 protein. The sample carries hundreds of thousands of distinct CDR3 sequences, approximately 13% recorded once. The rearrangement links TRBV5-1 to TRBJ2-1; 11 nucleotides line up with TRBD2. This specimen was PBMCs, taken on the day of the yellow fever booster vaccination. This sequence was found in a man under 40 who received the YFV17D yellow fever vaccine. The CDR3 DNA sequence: TGCGCCAGCAGGCTAGCGGGAGGAGCGTCCTACAATGAGCAGTTCTTC. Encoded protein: CASRLAGGASYNEQFF.